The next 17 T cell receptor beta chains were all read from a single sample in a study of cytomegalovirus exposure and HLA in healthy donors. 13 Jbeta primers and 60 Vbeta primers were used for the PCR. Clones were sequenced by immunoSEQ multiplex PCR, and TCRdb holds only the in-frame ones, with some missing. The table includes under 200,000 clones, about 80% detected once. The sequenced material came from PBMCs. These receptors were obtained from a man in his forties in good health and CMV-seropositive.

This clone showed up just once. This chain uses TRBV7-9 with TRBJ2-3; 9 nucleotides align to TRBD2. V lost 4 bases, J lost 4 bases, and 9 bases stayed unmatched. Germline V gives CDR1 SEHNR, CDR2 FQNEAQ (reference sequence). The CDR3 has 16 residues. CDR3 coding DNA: TGTGCCAGCAGCTCCCCTCTGCGCGGGGGGGCAGATACGCAGTATTTT. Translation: CASSSPLRGGADTQYF.

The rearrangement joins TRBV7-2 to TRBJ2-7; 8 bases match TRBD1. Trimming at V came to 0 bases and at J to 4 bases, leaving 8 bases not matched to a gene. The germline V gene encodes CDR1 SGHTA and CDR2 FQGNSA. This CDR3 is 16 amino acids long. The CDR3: CASSLALRGRQYEQYF. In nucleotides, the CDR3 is TGTGCCAGCAGCTTAGCGCTCAGGGGGCGCCAGTACGAGCAGTACTTC. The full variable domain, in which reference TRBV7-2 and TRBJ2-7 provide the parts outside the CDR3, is GAGVSQSPSNKVTEKGKDVELRCDPISGHTALYWYRQSLGQGLEFLIYFQGNSAPDKSGLPSDRFSAERTGGSVSTLTIQRTQQEDSAVYLCASSLALRGRQYEQYFGPGTRLTVT.

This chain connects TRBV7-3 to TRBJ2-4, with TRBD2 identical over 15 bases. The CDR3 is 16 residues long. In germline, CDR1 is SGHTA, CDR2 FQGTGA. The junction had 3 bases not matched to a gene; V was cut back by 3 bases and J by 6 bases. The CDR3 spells CASSLGLAGGPNIQYF. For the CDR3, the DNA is TGTGCCAGCAGCTTGGGACTAGCGGGAGGACCAAACATTCAGTACTTC.

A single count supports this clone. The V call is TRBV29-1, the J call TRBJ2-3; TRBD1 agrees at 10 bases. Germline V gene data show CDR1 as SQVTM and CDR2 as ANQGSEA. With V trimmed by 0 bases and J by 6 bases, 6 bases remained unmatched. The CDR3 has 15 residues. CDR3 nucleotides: TGCAGCGTTGAAGATTGGACAGGGGGTGAGGATACGCAGTATTTT. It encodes CSVEDWTGGEDTQYF.

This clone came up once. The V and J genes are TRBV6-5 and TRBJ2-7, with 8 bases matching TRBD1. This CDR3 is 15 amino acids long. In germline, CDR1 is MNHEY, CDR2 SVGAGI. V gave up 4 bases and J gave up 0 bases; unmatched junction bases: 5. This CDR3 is CASSSGTGSSYEQYF. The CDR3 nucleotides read TGTGCCAGCAGTTCCGGGACAGGAAGCTCCTACGAGCAGTACTTC.

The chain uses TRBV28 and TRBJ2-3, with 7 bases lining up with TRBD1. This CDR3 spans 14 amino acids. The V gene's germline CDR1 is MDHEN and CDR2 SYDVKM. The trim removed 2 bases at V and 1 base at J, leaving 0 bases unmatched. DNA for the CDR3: TGTGCCAGCAGTTTAGGACAGGGCACAGATACGCAGTATTTT. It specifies CASSLGQGTDTQYF.

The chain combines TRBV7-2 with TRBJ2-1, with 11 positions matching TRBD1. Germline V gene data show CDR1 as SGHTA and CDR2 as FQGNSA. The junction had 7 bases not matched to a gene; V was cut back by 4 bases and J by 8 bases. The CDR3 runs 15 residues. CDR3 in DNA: TGTGCCAGCAGCTACCGGACAGGGGGCGGATATGAGCAGTTCTTC. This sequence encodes CASSYRTGGGYEQFF.

CDR3 sequence (DNA): TGTGCCAGCAGTGAAGCCTCTAGCGGGAGGACAGATACGCAGTATTTT. Translated, it gives CASSEASSGRTDTQYF. The chain joins TRBV6-1 to TRBJ2-3, with 11 bases that match TRBD2. CDR1 is MNHNS and CDR2 is SASEGT in the germline V gene. Trimming cost V 0 bases and J 3 bases; bases outside gene matches: 2. This CDR3 is built from 16 residues.

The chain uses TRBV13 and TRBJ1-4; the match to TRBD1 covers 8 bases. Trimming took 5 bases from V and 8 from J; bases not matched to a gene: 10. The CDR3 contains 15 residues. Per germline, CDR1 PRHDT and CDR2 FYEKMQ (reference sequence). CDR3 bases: TGTGCCAGCAGCCGAAACAGGGGGATAGAGGAAAAACTGTTTTTT. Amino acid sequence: CASSRNRGIEEKLFF.

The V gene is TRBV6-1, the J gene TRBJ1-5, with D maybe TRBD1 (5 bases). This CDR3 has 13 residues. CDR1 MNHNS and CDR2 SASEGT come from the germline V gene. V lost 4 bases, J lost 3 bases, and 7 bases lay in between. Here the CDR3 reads CASSGQNNQPQHF. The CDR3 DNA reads TGTGCCAGCAGTGGACAGAACAATCAGCCCCAGCATTTT.

CDR3 sequence: CASSGEGPGTNYEQYF. For the CDR3, the DNA is TGCGCCAGCAGTGGGGAGGGACCCGGGACAAACTACGAGCAGTACTTC. V usage is TRBV10-2 and J usage is TRBJ2-7, with D perhaps TRBD2 (7 bases). The CDR3 runs to 16 residues. Trimming removed 4 bases from V and 3 bases from J, with 19 bases in between. Per the germline V gene, CDR1 is WSHSY and CDR2 is SAAADI.

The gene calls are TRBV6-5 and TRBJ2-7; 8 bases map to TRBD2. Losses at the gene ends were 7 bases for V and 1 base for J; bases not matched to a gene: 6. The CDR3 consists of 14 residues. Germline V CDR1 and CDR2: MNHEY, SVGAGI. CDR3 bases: TGTGCCAGCAATACGGGGGGGCAATCCTACGAGCAGTACTTC. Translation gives CASNTGGQSYEQYF.

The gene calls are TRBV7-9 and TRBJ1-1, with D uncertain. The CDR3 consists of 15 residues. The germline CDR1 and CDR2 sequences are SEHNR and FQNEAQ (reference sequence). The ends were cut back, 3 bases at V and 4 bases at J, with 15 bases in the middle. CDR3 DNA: TGTGCCAGCAGCTTGGTGCCCAATGAGGGCACTGAAGCTTTCTTT. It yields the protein CASSLVPNEGTEAFF.

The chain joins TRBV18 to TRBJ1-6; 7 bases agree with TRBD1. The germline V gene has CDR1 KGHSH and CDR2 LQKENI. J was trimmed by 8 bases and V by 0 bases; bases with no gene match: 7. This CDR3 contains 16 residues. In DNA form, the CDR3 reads TGTGCCAGCTCACCACCCTCGGGAGGGGGCGATTCACCCCTCCACTTT. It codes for CASSPPSGGGDSPLHF.

The CDR3 DNA reads TGCGCCAGCAGCGGCCTACAGCCCTATGGCTACACCTTC. This gives the protein CASSGLQPYGYTF. The chain combines TRBV5-1 with TRBJ1-2; D uncertain. CDR1 SGHRS and CDR2 YFSETQ come from the germline V gene. V was trimmed by 4 bases and J by 4 bases, leaving 11 bases between them. The CDR3 is 13 residues long.

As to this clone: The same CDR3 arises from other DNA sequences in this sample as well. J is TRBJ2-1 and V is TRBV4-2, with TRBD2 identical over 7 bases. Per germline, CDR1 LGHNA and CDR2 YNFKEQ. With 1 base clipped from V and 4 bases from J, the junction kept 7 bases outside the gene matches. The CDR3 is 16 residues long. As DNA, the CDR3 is TGTGCCAGCAGCCAAGGGCTCGCGGGAGCATACAATGAGCAGTTCTTC. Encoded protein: CASSQGLAGAYNEQFF.

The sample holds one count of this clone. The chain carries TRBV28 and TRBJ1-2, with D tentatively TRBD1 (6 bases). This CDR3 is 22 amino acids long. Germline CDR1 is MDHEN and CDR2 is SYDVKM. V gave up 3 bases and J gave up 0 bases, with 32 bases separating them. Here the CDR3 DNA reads TGTGCCAGCAGTTTCCTACTTCTTCGGGACGCATTGGGGGGGGCTGCTAACTATGGCTACACCTTC. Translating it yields CASSFLLLRDALGGAANYGYTF.